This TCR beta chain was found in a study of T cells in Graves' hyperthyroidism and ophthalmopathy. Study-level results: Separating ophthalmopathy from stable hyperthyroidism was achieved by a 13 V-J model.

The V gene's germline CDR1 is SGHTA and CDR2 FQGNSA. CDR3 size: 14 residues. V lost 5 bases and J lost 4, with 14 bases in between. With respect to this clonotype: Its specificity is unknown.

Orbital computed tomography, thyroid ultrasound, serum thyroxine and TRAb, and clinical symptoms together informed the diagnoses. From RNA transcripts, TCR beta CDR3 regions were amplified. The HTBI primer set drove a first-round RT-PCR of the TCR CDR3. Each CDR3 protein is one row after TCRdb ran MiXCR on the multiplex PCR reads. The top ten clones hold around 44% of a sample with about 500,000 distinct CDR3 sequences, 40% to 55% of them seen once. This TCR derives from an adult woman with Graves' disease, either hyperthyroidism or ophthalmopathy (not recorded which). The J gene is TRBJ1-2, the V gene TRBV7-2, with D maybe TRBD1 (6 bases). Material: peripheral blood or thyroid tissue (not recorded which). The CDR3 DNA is TGTGCCAGCAGCAGACAGGCGGGGGCCTATGGCTACACCTTC. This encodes CASSRQAGAYGYTF.